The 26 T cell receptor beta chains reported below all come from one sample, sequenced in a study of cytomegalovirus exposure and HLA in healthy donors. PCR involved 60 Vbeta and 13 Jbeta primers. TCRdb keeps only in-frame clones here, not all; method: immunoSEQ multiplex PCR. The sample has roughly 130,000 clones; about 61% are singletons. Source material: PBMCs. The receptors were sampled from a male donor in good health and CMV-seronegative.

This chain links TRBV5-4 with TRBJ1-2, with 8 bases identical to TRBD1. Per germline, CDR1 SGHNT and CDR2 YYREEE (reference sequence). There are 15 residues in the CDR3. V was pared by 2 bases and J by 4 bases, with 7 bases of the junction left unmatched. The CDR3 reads CASSFLIGQGYGYTF. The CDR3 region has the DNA TGTGCCAGCAGCTTTCTCATAGGACAGGGCTATGGCTACACCTTC.

The CDR3 coding sequence is TGTGCCAGCAGTCCCCAACAGAAGCTCTCCTACAATGAGCAGTTCTTC. It codes for CASSPQQKLSYNEQFF. The rearrangement links TRBV27 to TRBJ2-1; D is unresolved. Germline V gives CDR1 MNHEY, CDR2 SMNVEV (reference sequence). Trimming pared 5 bases from V and 0 bases from J, leaving 14 bases between. The CDR3 is 16 amino acids.

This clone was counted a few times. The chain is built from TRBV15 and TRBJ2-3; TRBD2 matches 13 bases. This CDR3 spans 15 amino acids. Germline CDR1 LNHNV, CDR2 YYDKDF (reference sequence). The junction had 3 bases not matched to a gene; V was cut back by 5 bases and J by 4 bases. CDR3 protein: CATSPTSGGADTQYF. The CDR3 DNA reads TGTGCCACCAGCCCAACTAGCGGGGGGGCAGATACGCAGTATTTT.

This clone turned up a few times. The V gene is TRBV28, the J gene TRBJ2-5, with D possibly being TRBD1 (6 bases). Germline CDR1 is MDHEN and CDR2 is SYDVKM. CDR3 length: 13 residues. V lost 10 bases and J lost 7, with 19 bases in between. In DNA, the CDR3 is TGTGCCACACAGCATGGACAGTCCGGGACCCAGTACTTC. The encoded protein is CATQHGQSGTQYF.

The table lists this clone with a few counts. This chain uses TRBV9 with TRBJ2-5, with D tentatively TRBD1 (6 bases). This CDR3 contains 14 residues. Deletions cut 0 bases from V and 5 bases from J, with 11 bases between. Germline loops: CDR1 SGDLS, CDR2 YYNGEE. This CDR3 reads CASSVVSRGETQYF. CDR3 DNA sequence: TGTGCCAGCAGCGTAGTATCTAGGGGGGAGACCCAGTACTTC.

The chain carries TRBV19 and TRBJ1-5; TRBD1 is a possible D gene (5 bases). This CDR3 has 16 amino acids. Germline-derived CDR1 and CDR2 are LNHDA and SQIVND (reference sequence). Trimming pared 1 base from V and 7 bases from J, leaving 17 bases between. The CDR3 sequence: CASSIGWDSSRQPQHF. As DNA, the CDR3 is TGTGCCAGTAGTATAGGCTGGGACTCTTCACGACAGCCCCAGCATTTT. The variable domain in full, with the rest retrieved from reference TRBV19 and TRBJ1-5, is DGGITQSPKYLFRKEGQNVTLSCEQNLNHDAMYWYRQDPGQGLRLIYYSQIVNDFQKGDIAEGYSVSREKKESFPLTVTSAQKNPTAFYLCASSIGWDSSRQPQHFGDGTRLSIL.

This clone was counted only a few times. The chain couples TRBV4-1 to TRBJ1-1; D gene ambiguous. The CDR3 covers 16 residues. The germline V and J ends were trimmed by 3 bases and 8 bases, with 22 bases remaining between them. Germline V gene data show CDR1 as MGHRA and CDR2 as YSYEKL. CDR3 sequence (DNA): TGCGCCAGCAGCCATCCCCGGGAGAGGGTATTGTCGGAAGCTTTCTTT. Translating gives CASSHPRERVLSEAFF.

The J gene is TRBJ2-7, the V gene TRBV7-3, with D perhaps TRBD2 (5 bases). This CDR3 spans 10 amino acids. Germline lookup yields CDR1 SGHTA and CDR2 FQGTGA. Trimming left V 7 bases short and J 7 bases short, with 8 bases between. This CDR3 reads CASNWEEQYF. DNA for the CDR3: TGTGCCAGCAACTGGGAGGAGCAGTACTTC.

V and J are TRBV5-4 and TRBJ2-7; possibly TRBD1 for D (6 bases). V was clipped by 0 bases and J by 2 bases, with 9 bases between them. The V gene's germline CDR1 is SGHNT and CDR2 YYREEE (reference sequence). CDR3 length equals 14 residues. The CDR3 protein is CASSLDRETYEQYF. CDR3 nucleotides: TGTGCCAGCAGCTTGGACAGGGAAACCTACGAGCAGTACTTC.

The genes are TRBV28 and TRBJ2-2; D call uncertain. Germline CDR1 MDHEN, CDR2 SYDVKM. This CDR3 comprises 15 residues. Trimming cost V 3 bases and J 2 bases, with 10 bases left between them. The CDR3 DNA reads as TGTGCCAGCAGTTTGGAGCCCAGAAACACCGGGGAGCTGTTTTTT. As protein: CASSLEPRNTGELFF.

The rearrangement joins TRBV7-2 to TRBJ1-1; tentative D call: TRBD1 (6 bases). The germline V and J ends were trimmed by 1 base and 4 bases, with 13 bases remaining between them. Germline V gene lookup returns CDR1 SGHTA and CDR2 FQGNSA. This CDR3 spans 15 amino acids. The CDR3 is CASSLVSGGGTEAFF. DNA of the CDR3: TGTGCCAGCAGCTTAGTATCGGGAGGGGGCACTGAAGCTTTCTTT.

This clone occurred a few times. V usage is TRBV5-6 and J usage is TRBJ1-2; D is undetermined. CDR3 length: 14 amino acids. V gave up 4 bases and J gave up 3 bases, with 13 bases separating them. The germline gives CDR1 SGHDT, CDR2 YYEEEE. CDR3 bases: TGTGCCAGCAGCCTGGGCCGACACTACTATGGCTACACCTTC. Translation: CASSLGRHYYGYTF.

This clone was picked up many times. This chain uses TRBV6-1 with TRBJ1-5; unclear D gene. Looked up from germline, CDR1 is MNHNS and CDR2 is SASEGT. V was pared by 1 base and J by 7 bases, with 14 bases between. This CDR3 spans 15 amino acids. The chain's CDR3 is CASSEDGTTGQPQHF. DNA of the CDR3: TGTGCCAGCAGTGAAGACGGCACTACCGGCCAGCCCCAGCATTTT.

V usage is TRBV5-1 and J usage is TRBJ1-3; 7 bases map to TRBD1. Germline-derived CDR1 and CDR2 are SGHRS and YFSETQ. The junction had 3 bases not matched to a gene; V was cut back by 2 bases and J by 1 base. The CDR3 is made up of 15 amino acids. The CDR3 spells CASSLGGLSGNTIYF. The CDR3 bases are TGCGCCAGCAGCTTAGGGGGCTTGTCTGGAAACACCATATATTTT.

This chain's CDR3 is CASSEVQGFSYEQYF. The CDR3 DNA reads TGTGCCAGCAGTGAAGTCCAGGGTTTCTCCTACGAGCAGTACTTC. The J gene is TRBJ2-7, the V gene TRBV6-1, with a weak D call TRBD1 (5 bases). There are 15 residues in the CDR3. V was pared by 1 base and J by 0 bases, with 10 bases between. CDR1 and CDR2 (germline): MNHNS, SASEGT.

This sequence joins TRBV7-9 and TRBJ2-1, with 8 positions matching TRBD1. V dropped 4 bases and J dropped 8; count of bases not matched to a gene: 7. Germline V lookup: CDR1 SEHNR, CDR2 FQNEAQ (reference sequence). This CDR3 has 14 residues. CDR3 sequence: CASSSGQGRDEQFF. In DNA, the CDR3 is TGTGCCAGCAGCTCTGGACAGGGAAGGGATGAGCAGTTCTTC.

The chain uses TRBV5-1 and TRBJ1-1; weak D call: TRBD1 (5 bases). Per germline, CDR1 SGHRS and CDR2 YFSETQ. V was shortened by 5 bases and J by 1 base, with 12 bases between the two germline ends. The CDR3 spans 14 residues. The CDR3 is CASSREGQNTEAFF. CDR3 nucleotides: TGCGCCAGCAGTCGGGAGGGGCAGAACACTGAAGCTTTCTTT.

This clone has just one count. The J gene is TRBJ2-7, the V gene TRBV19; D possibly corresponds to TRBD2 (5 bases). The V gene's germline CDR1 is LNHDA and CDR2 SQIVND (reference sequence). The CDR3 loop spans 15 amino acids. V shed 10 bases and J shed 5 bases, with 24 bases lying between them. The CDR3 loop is CAIYGWTGSRDEQYF. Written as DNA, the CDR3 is TGTGCCATCTACGGATGGACGGGATCCCGAGACGAGCAGTACTTC. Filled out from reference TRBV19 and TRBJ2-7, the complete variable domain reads DGGITQSPKYLFRKEGQNVTLSCEQNLNHDAMYWYRQDPGQGLRLIYYSQIVNDFQKGDIAEGYSVSREKKESFPLTVTSAQKNPTAFYLCAIYGWTGSRDEQYFGPGTRLTVT.

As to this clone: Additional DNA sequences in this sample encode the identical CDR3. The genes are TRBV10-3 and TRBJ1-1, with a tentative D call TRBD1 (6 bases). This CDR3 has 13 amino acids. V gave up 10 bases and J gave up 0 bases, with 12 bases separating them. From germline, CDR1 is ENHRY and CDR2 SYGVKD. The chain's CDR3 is CANQGTLNTEAFF. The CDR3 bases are TGTGCCAATCAGGGGACCTTGAACACTGAAGCTTTCTTT.

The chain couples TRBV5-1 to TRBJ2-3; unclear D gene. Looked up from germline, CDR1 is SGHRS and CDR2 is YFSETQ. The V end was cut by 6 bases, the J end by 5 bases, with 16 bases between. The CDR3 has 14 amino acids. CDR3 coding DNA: TGCGCCAGCACCTCCCGTTACCCGGGAGATACGCAGTATTTT. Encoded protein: CASTSRYPGDTQYF.

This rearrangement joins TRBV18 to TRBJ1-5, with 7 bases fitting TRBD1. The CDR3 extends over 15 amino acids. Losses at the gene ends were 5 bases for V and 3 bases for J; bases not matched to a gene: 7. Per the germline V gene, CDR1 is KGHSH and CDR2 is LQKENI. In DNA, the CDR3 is TGTGCCAGCTCAAATGCGGACAGGTCCAATCAGCCCCAGCATTTT. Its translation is CASSNADRSNQPQHF.

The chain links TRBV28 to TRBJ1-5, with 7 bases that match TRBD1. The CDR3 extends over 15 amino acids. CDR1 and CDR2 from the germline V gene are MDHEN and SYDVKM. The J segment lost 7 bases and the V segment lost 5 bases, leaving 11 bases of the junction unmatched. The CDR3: CASSRTGMPRQPQHF. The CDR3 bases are TGTGCCAGCAGTCGGACAGGCATGCCTCGGCAGCCCCAGCATTTT.

CDR3 DNA sequence: TGTGCCAGCAGTTGGGACAGCAATAATTCACCCCTCCACTTT. Translation gives CASSWDSNNSPLHF. The V call is TRBV6-6, the J call TRBJ1-6; 7 bases are shared with TRBD1. This CDR3 has 14 residues. V lost 4 bases to trimming and J lost 5 bases; unmatched junction nucleotides: 2. Germline V lookup: CDR1 MNHNY, CDR2 SVGAGI (reference sequence).

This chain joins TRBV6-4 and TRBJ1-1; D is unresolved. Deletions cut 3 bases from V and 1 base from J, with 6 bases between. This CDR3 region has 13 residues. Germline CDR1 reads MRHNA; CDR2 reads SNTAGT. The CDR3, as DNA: TGTGCCAGCAGTGAACAGAGGAACACTGAAGCTTTCTTT. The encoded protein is CASSEQRNTEAFF.

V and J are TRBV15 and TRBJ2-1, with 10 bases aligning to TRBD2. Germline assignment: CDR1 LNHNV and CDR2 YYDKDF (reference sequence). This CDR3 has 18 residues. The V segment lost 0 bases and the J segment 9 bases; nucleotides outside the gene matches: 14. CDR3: CATSRDLGILAGGFEQFF. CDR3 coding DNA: TGTGCCACCAGCAGAGATCTGGGCATATTAGCGGGGGGATTTGAGCAGTTCTTC.

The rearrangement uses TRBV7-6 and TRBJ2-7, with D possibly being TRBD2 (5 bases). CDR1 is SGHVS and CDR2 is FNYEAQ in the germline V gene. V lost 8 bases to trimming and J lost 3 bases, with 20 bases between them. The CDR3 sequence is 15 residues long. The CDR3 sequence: CASPSAAESDYEQYF. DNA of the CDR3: TGTGCCAGCCCCTCAGCGGCAGAAAGCGACTACGAGCAGTACTTC.